This record concerns one TCR beta chain sequence. No cognate antigen has been identified for it. No quality values exist for individual bases; no much larger clone is one base distant. The immunoSEQ Assay, a bias-controlled multiplex PCR, was used to amplify TCRbeta CDR3 regions from genomic DNA. On the study's bioinformatics: The number of nucleated cells in each sample was estimated from the amplification of reference gene primers within the assay. Sequence reads were collapsed and filtered to measure the absolute abundance of every unique TCRbeta CDR3 rearrangement. Productive Simpson clonality was computed per sample as the square root of Simpson's diversity index over productive rearrangements. TCRdb's version of the immuneACCESS table is confined to in-frame rearrangements and falls short of the full clone set. An unresolved V gene accounts for under half of the shortfall where checked; the remainder is of unknown origin. V and J calls and clone size are given by that table; D and trimming were obtained from the DNA. For this sample there are tens of thousands of clones; around 86% appear just once. The top ten constitute about 5% of the sample.

This entry belongs to a study of blood T cell repertoires in COVID-19 (dated by TCRdb to the early 2020s). With regard to the full study: Samples from collaborators originated in the United States, Italy and Spain and spanned both the acute and convalescent phases of COVID-19. The material from the prospective study consisted of cDNA or gDNA derived from T cells, B-cell-depleted T cells, or PBMCs. The dataset comprised deeply sampled blood TCRbeta repertoires from subjects exposed to, actively infected with, or recovered from COVID-19. A freely available public database, intended as a resource for researchers studying the immune response to SARS-CoV-2, is where the repertoires were released. The samples were drawn from the first 160 participants of the ongoing ImmuneRACE study and from some 1,300 subjects provided by 6 global collaborators. Sample metadata almost always included a de-identified subject ID, COVID-19 status, age in years and sex. HLA class I and class II types, where available, came from metadata supplied by the sample provider rather than from assay-based typing. The study at large found these results: Clinical and demographic metadata were provided uncurated, with the amount varying by source and participant.

One collaborating source in Seattle enrolled patients while the patients were actively infected and followed the patients over time throughout the course of disease. Each collaborating institution followed its own protocols to collect whole blood in K2EDTA tubes. Collaborator samples were shipped for TCRbeta analysis as frozen whole blood, isolated PBMCs, or DNA extracted from either sample type. Trimming removed 6 bases from V and 0 bases from J; the gene matches leave 6 bases unexplained. Taken from cysteine to phenylalanine, the CDR3 has 16 residues. The only DNA kept is the CDR3, 48 bases in frame from the first base. Taken from the germline V gene, the CDR1 and CDR2 loops are SNHLY and FYNNEI.

Sequencing was carried out using peripheral blood. This TCR derives from a man in his sixties with COVID-19, enrolled during active disease. The chain links TRBV2 with TRBJ1-4; 8 bases in the junction line up with TRBD1. The DNA sequence follows: TGTGCCAGCAGCGACAGGACAGGGCCAACTAATGAAAAACTGTTTTTT. This translates into CASSDRTGPTNEKLFF.